The 10 T cell receptor beta chains below all came from one sample that was sequenced in a study of T cell responses to AZD1222 COVID-19 vaccine. This table comes from immunoSEQ multiplex PCR, and its TCRdb copy is limited to in-frame clones, with some not included. In the table there are 100,000 to 150,000 clones, roughly 84% of which are singletons. The sequencing used peripheral blood, collected 28 days after the second AZD1222 dose. The receptors were sampled from an adult who received the AZD1222 COVID-19 vaccine.

J is TRBJ1-4 and V is TRBV10-2, with D perhaps TRBD1 (5 bases). The CDR3 runs 13 residues. CDR1 and CDR2 from the germline V gene are WSHSY and SAAADI. V was trimmed by 7 bases and J by 8 bases, leaving 14 bases between them. The DNA for the CDR3 is TGCGCCAGCAAGGACACAGGAACGGAAAAACTGTTTTTT. Amino acid sequence: CASKDTGTEKLFF.

This clone was detected only a few times. This chain uses TRBV19 with TRBJ1-5; weak D call: TRBD1 (5 bases). Germline-derived CDR1 and CDR2 are LNHDA and SQIVND (reference sequence). Trimming took off 1 base at V and 9 bases at J, with 13 bases between the two ends. There are 14 residues in the CDR3. This chain's CDR3 is CASSIADGGGPQHF. The CDR3 region has the DNA TGTGCCAGTAGTATAGCCGACGGGGGAGGGCCCCAGCATTTT.

V gene TRBV2 combines with J gene TRBJ1-2, with D tentatively TRBD1 (5 bases). Germline CDR1 SNHLY, CDR2 FYNNEI. The CDR3 contains 13 residues. V was clipped by 4 bases and J by 5 bases, with 11 bases between them. CDR3 DNA sequence: TGTGCCAGCAGTGTAGGGCAGGGATATGGCTACACCTTC. It encodes CASSVGQGYGYTF.

This rearrangement joins TRBV9 to TRBJ2-3, with TRBD1 as a possible D gene (6 bases). The CDR3 consists of 17 residues. Germline CDR1 SGDLS, CDR2 YYNGEE. Trimming shortened V by 4 bases and J by 2 bases, and 20 bases separated the two germline ends. CDR3 sequence reads: CASSPKETDRVTDTQYF. CDR3 nucleotides: TGTGCCAGCAGCCCCAAAGAGACGGACAGAGTCACAGATACGCAGTATTTT.

The rearrangement links TRBV5-1 to TRBJ1-1, with a tentative D call TRBD1 (6 bases). This CDR3 is built from 13 residues. V was clipped by 4 bases and J by 9 bases, with 16 bases between them. Germline loops: CDR1 SGHRS, CDR2 YFSETQ. The CDR3 region is CASSLGGQGKAFF. CDR3 nucleotide sequence: TGCGCCAGCAGCCTGGGAGGGCAGGGGAAAGCTTTCTTT.

The chain is built from TRBV9 and TRBJ2-1; a possible D gene is TRBD2 (6 bases). The CDR3 sequence is 14 residues long. Germline lookup yields CDR1 SGDLS and CDR2 YYNGEE. Trimming stripped 4 bases from V and 2 bases from J, with 10 bases between. DNA for the CDR3: TGTGCCAGCAGCCCCGGCGGGACCTACAATGAGCAGTTCTTC. It specifies CASSPGGTYNEQFF.

The chain links TRBV27 to TRBJ1-6, with D uncertain. There are 14 residues in the CDR3. Germline lookup yields CDR1 MNHEY and CDR2 SMNVEV (reference sequence). V lost 3 bases and J 0 bases, leaving 3 bases between the germline ends. The CDR3 reads CASSFLSYNSPLHF. CDR3 in DNA: TGTGCCAGCAGTTTTCTCTCCTATAATTCACCCCTCCACTTT.

CDR3 sequence: CASSVRSGANQPQHF. CDR3 sequence (DNA): TGTGCCAGCAGTGTCCGAAGCGGTGCCAATCAGCCCCAGCATTTT. The chain recombines TRBV6-4 with TRBJ1-5; D unresolved. The germline CDR1 and CDR2 sequences are MRHNA and SNTAGT. The CDR3 extends over 15 amino acids. With 4 bases removed from V and 3 bases from J, the gap between germline ends came to 13 bases.

V is TRBV9 and J is TRBJ2-2, with D perhaps matching TRBD2 (6 bases). The CDR3 consists of 15 residues. The V gene lost 3 bases and the J gene lost 2 bases, with 11 bases spanning the gap. Germline V gene data show CDR1 as SGDLS and CDR2 as YYNGEE. CDR3: CASSEGTPNTGELFF. The DNA for the CDR3 is TGTGCCAGCAGCGAGGGGACTCCTAACACCGGGGAGCTGTTTTTT.

The chain has TRBV18 and TRBJ1-1; D call uncertain. The germline V gene has CDR1 KGHSH and CDR2 LQKENI. This CDR3 has 13 amino acids. V lost 2 bases and J 2 bases, leaving 6 bases between the germline ends. CDR3 coding DNA: TGTGCCAGCTCACCAGGGCTAAACACTGAAGCTTTCTTT. Translated, it gives CASSPGLNTEAFF.